This paragraph reports one T cell receptor beta chain. The data were obtained in a study of blood T cell repertoires in COVID-19. Study context: Sample material is recorded as cDNA or gDNA derived from T cells, B-cell-depleted T cells, or PBMCs.

In the authors' workflow: Estimation of nucleated cell counts was performed using reference gene primer amplification. Only in-frame clones appear in the TCRdb table, and some are missing; sequencing was by immunoSEQ multiplex PCR. The V and J calls and clone size come from that table; D and trimming were worked out from the DNA. The data show tens of thousands of clones, with approximately 90% seen just once and about 27% held by the top ten. The CDR3 has 12 amino acids. V dropped 7 bases and J dropped 5 bases, with 9 bases sitting between them. Germline loops: CDR1 MDHEN, CDR2 SYDVKM. The material sequenced was peripheral blood. The J gene is TRBJ1-5, the V gene TRBV28; weak D call: TRBD1 (5 bases). The sequence derives from a woman over 75 with acute or convalescent COVID-19. As DNA, the CDR3 is TGTGCCAGCACGCGGGACTATCAGCCCCAGCATTTT. Amino acid sequence: CASTRDYQPQHF.